This T cell receptor beta chain appears in the sequencing data of a study of blood T cell repertoires in COVID-19. Background on the study: Researchers got acute and convalescent COVID-19 samples from the United States, Italy and Spain. Sample material is recorded as cDNA or gDNA derived from T cells, B-cell-depleted T cells, or PBMCs.

CDR3 length: 14 residues. Germline assignment: CDR1 MNHEY and CDR2 SMNVEV (reference sequence). V was pared by 4 bases and J by 4 bases, with 6 bases of the junction left unmatched. Authors' methods: It was from reference gene primer amplification that nucleated cell counts were estimated. Method: immunoSEQ multiplex PCR; TCRdb's copy keeps in-frame clones and lacks some. The DNA gave D and trimming, while V, J and clone size come from that table. This sample has over 150,000 clones; approximately 87% occur once, and the top ten carry about 0.95%. Material for sequencing was peripheral blood. J is TRBJ2-5 and V is TRBV27, with 7 nucleotides matching TRBD1. The source of this sequence is a woman aged 18-30 years who had recovered from COVID-19. The CDR3 DNA reads TGTGCCAGCAGTTCATACAGGGGAGTAGAGACCCAGTACTTC. Translation: CASSSYRGVETQYF.